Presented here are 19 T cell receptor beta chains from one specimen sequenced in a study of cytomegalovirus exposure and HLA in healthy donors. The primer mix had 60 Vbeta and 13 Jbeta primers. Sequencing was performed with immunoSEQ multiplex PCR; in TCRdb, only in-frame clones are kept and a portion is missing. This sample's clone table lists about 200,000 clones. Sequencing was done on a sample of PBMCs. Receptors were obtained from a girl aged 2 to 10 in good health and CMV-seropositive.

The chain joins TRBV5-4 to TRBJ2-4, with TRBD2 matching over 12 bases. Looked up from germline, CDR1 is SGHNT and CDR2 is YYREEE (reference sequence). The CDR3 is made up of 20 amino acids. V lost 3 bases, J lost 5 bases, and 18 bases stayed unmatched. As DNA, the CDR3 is TGTGCCAGCAGCTCCACTATGACTAGCGGGAGTTGGAGGTCGGAAAACATTCAGTACTTC. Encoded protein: CASSSTMTSGSWRSENIQYF. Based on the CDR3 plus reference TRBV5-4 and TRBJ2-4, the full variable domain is ETGVTQSPTHLIKTRGQQVTLRCSSQSGHNTVSWYQQALGQGPQFIFQYYREEENGRGNFPPRFSGLQFPNYSSELNVNALELDDSALYLCASSSTMTSGSWRSENIQYFGAGTRLSVL.

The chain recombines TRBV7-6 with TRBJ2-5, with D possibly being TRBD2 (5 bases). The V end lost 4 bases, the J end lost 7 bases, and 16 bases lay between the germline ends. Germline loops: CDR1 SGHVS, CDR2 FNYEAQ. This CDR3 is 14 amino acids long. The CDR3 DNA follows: TGTGCCAGCAGCTCGGCGAGGGATCCGGGGACCCAGTACTTC. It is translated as CASSSARDPGTQYF.

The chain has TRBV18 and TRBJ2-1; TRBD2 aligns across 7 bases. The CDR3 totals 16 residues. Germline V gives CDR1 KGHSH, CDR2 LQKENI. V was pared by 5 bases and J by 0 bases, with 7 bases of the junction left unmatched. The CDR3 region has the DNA TGTGCCAGCTCAAGTGTCAGCGGGAACTCCTACAATGAGCAGTTCTTC. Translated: CASSSVSGNSYNEQFF.

CDR3 in amino acids: CSVDRSNYGYTF. The CDR3 DNA is TGCAGCGTTGACAGGTCCAACTATGGCTACACCTTC. The genes are TRBV29-1 and TRBJ1-2; D unresolved. CDR3 length equals 12 residues. The ends were cut back, 3 bases at V and 2 bases at J, with 7 bases in the middle. Germline loops: CDR1 SQVTM, CDR2 ANQGSEA.

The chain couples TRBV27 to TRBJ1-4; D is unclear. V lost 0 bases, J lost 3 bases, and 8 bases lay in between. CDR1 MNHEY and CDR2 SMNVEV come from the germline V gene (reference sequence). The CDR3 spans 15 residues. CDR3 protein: CASSLSAAPNEKLFF. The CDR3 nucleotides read TGTGCCAGCAGTTTATCGGCGGCCCCTAATGAAAAACTGTTTTTT.

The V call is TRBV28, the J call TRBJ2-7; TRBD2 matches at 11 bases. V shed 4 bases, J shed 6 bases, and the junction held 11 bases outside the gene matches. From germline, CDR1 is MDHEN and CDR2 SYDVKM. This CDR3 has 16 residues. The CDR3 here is CASSSLAGVSWAEQYF. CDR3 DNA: TGTGCCAGCAGTTCACTAGCGGGAGTTTCTTGGGCCGAGCAGTACTTC. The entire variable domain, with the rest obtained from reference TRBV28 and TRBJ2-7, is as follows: DVKVTQSSRYLVKRTGEKVFLECVQDMDHENMFWYRQDPGLGLRLIYFSYDVKMKEKGDIPEGYSVSREKKERFSLILESASTNQTSMYLCASSSLAGVSWAEQYFGPGTRLTVT.

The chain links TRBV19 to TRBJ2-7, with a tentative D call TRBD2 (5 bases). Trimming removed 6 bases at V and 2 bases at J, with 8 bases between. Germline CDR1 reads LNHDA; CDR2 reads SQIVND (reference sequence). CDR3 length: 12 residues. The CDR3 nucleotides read TGTGCCAGTAGCCGACTACCCTACGAGCAGTACTTC. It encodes CASSRLPYEQYF.

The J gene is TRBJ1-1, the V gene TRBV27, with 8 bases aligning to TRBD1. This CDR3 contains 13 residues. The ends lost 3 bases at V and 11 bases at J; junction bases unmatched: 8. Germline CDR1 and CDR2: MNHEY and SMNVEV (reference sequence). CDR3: CASSFRGQGRAFF. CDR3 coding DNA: TGTGCCAGCAGTTTCCGCGGACAGGGTAGGGCTTTCTTT.

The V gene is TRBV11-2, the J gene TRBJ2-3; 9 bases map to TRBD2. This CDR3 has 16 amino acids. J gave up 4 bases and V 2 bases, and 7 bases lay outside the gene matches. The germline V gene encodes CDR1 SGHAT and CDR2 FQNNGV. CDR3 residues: CASSLLAGYLPDTQYF. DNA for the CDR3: TGTGCCAGCAGCTTACTAGCGGGATATCTCCCAGATACGCAGTATTTT.

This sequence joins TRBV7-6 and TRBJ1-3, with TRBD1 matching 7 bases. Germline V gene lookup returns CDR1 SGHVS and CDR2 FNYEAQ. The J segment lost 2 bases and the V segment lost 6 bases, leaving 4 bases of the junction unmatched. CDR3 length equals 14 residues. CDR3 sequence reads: CASSYDRAGNTIYF. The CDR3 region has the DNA TGTGCCAGCAGTTATGACAGGGCTGGAAACACCATATATTTT.

The DNA for the CDR3 is TGTGCCAGCAGCTGGGGACTACCAGGGAGTATCGGCTACAATGAGCAGTTCTTC. Amino acids: CASSWGLPGSIGYNEQFF. This chain connects TRBV5-4 to TRBJ2-1; 7 bases map to TRBD2. Germline V gives CDR1 SGHNT, CDR2 YYREEE (reference sequence). Trimming at V came to 3 bases and at J to 3 bases, leaving 15 bases not matched to a gene. This CDR3 is 18 amino acids long.

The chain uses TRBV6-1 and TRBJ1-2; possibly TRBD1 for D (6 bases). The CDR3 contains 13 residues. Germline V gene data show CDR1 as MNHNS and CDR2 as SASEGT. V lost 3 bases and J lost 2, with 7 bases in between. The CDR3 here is CASSDTGNYGYTF. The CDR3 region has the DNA TGTGCCAGCAGTGATACAGGGAACTATGGCTACACCTTC.

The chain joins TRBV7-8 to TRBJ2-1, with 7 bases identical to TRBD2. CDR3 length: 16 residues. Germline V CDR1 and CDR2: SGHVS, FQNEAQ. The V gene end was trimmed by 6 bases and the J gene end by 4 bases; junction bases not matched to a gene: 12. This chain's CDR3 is CASSPLGGVSYNEQFF. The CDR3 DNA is TGTGCCAGCAGTCCGTTGGGGGGGGTCTCATACAATGAGCAGTTCTTC.

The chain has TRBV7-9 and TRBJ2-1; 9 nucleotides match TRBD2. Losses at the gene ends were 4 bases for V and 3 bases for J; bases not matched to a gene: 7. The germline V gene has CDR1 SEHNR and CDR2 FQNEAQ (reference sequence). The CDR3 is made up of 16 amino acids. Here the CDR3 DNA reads TGTGCCAGCAGCTCAAAGGGACTAGCCAACTACAATGAGCAGTTCTTC. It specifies CASSSKGLANYNEQFF.

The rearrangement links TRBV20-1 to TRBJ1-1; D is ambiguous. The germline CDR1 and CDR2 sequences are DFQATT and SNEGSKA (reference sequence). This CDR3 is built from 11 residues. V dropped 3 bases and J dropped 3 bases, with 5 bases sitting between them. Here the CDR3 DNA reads TGCAGTGCTAGCCGGGACACTGAAGCTTTCTTT. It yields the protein CSASRDTEAFF.

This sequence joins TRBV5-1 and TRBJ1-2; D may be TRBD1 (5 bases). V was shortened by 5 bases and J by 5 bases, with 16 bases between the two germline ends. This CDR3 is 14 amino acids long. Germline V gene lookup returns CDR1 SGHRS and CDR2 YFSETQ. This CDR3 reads CASRPGTHDYGYTF. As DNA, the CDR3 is TGCGCCAGCAGACCCGGGACTCATGATTATGGCTACACCTTC.

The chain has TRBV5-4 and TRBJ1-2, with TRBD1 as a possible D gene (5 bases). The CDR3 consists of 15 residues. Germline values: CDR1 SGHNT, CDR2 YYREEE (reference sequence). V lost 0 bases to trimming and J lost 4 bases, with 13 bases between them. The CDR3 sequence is CASSLDQGFGYGYTF. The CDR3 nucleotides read TGTGCCAGCAGCTTGGACCAGGGTTTCGGCTATGGCTACACCTTC.

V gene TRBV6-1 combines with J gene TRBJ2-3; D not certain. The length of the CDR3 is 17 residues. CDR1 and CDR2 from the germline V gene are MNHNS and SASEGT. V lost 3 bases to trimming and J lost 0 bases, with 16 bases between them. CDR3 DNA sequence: TGTGCCAGCAGTGATTTAAGAAGAGCCGCTAGCACAGATACGCAGTATTTT. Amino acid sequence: CASSDLRRAASTDTQYF.

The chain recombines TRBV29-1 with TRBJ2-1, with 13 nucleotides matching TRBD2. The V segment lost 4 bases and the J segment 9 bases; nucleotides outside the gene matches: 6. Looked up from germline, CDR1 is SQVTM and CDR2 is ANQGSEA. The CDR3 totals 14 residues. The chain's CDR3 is CSVAGLAGVTEQFF. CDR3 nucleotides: TGCAGCGTTGCAGGACTAGCGGGAGTGACTGAGCAGTTCTTC.